The 6 T cell receptor beta chains in this list originate from one sample, sequenced in a study of T cell responses to AZD1222 COVID-19 vaccine. The assay was immunoSEQ multiplex PCR, and TCRdb's table has in-frame clones only and misses some. This repertoire shows 120,000 to 150,000 clones, 88% found once; its top ten account for about 3.4%. Specimen: peripheral blood, collected 28 days after the second AZD1222 dose. Receptors originate from an adult who received the AZD1222 COVID-19 vaccine.

This chain connects TRBV6-5 to TRBJ1-2; TRBD1 is a possible D gene (5 bases). CDR1 MNHEY and CDR2 SVGAGI come from the germline V gene. The CDR3 extends over 15 amino acids. Trimming shortened V by 6 bases and J by 4 bases, and 18 bases separated the two germline ends. In nucleotides, the CDR3 is TGTGCCAGCAGGCCTAAACCTGACAGCCTCTATGGCTACACCTTC. This translates into CASRPKPDSLYGYTF.

The chain carries TRBV7-3 and TRBJ2-7, with D unclear. The CDR3 consists of 13 residues. Germline CDR1 SGHTA, CDR2 FQGTGA. Between the trimmed V and J ends, which lost 4 bases and 1 base, there was a span of 8 bases. Here the CDR3 reads CASSSYVSYEQYF. CDR3 sequence (DNA): TGTGCCAGCAGCTCATACGTTTCCTACGAGCAGTACTTC.

V usage is TRBV6-2 or TRBV6-3 and J usage is TRBJ2-5; D call uncertain. This CDR3 has 12 amino acids. Germline lookup yields CDR1 MNHEY and CDR2 SVGEGT. Trimming took 6 bases from V and 5 from J, leaving 10 bases between them. The CDR3 nucleotides read TGTGCCAGCAGCCCCCACCGGGAGACCCAGTACTTC. This gives the protein CASSPHRETQYF.

V gene TRBV29-1 combines with J gene TRBJ2-3, with unresolved D. The germline V gene has CDR1 SQVTM and CDR2 ANQGSEA. Trimming cost V 3 bases and J 0 bases, with 4 bases left between them. The CDR3 covers 12 residues. The CDR3 is CSVDESTDTQYF. CDR3 in DNA: TGCAGCGTTGATGAGAGCACAGATACGCAGTATTTT.

This clone was recorded once. The chain carries TRBV29-1 and TRBJ1-5, with D perhaps TRBD1 (5 bases). V dropped 7 bases and J dropped 7 bases, with 17 bases sitting between them. Germline CDR1 and CDR2: SQVTM and ANQGSEA. The CDR3 runs 13 residues. CDR3 protein: CSAAAGRGQPQHF. The CDR3 nucleotides are TGCAGCGCCGCGGCGGGACGGGGGCAGCCCCAGCATTTT.

The chain uses TRBV20-1 and TRBJ2-7; no definite D call. The CDR3 is made up of 11 amino acids. Germline assignment: CDR1 DFQATT and CDR2 SNEGSKA (reference sequence). Deletions cut 3 bases from V and 1 base from J, with 4 bases between. The CDR3 region has the DNA TGCAGTGCTAGGCCTTCCTACGAGCAGTACTTC. It encodes CSARPSYEQYF.